The T cell receptor beta chain under discussion was sequenced for a study of blood T cell repertoires in COVID-19. The overall study: Spain, Italy and the United States supplied samples that represented acute and convalescent COVID-19. PBMCs, B-cell-depleted T cells, or T cells provided the cDNA or gDNA that made up the material.

Unmatched junction bases numbered 7, after V lost 6 bases and J lost 9 bases. CDR1 and CDR2 (germline): SNHLY, FYNNEI. The CDR3 has 13 residues. Per the original methods: Estimated nucleated cell counts came from reference gene primer amplification. Some clones are missing from TCRdb's copy, which holds only in-frame ones; the method was immunoSEQ multiplex PCR. V, J and clone size derive from that table, while D and trimming were established from the DNA sequence. The sample has 65,000 to 80,000 clones; about 81% are singletons. The sample was peripheral blood. The V gene is TRBV2, the J gene TRBJ1-5; TRBD1 aligns across 8 bases. This receptor was identified in a human donor in a cohort sampled during active COVID-19. In nucleotides, the CDR3 is TGTGCCAGCAGGGGACAGGTCCAGGGGCCCCAGCATTTT. Residues: CASRGQVQGPQHF.